What follows are 9 T cell receptor beta chains derived from one specimen sequenced in a study of blood T cell repertoires in COVID-19. Sequencing was performed with immunoSEQ multiplex PCR; in TCRdb, only in-frame clones are kept and a portion is missing. The repertoire consists of hundreds of thousands of clones, with about 80% occurring once and the leading ten covering around 2%. The sequencing input was peripheral blood. Every receptor here comes from a woman at least 80 years old with acute or convalescent COVID-19.

The chain carries TRBV18 and TRBJ2-7; TRBD2 agrees at 11 bases. V lost 5 bases, J lost 0 bases, and 6 bases stayed unmatched. The CDR3 length is 16 residues. The V gene's germline CDR1 is KGHSH and CDR2 LQKENI. CDR3 nucleotide sequence: TGTGCCAGCTCAAGAGGGACTAGCGGAGGCTCCTACGAGCAGTACTTC. This gives the protein CASSRGTSGGSYEQYF.

The chain uses TRBV5-1 and TRBJ2-4; TRBD2 aligns across 7 bases. Germline V gene sequence: CDR1 SGHRS, CDR2 YFSETQ. This CDR3 comprises 15 residues. The V segment lost 2 bases and the J segment 5 bases; nucleotides outside the gene matches: 7. CDR3: CASSLAGPPQNIQYF. The CDR3 DNA follows: TGCGCCAGCAGCTTAGCGGGACCACCCCAAAACATTCAGTACTTC.

V is TRBV6-1 and J is TRBJ2-7; 8 bases align to TRBD1. This CDR3 comprises 14 residues. With V trimmed by 3 bases and J by 5 bases, 6 bases remained unmatched. Germline values: CDR1 MNHNS, CDR2 SASEGT. The CDR3 coding sequence is TGTGCCAGCAGTGAGTGGACAGGGCACCACGAGCAGTACTTC. Its translation: CASSEWTGHHEQYF.

The V and J genes are TRBV28 and TRBJ2-7; 8 bases agree with TRBD2. Trimming took 6 bases from V and 3 from J; bases not matched to a gene: 7. There are 14 residues in the CDR3. Germline loops: CDR1 MDHEN, CDR2 SYDVKM. For the CDR3, the DNA is TGTGCCAGCAGCAGAATCGGGGGGGGCTACGAGCAGTACTTC. This codes for CASSRIGGGYEQYF. The full variable domain, completed using reference TRBV28 and TRBJ2-7, is DVKVTQSSRYLVKRTGEKVFLECVQDMDHENMFWYRQDPGLGLRLIYFSYDVKMKEKGDIPEGYSVSREKKERFSLILESASTNQTSMYLCASSRIGGGYEQYFGPGTRLTVT.

J is TRBJ1-4 and V is TRBV25-1, with a weak D call TRBD1 (5 bases). Deletions cut 10 bases from V and 8 bases from J, with 17 bases between. This CDR3 contains 13 residues. The germline gives CDR1 MGHDK, CDR2 SYGVNS. CDR3 in amino acids: CATHPGEKEKLFF. The CDR3 DNA follows: TGTGCCACCCACCCGGGGGAAAAGGAAAAACTGTTTTTT.

CDR3 nucleotides: TGTGCCAGCAGTGAAGCGGCAGGGGGCGGGCGTCAGCCCCAGCATTTT. It yields the protein CASSEAAGGGRQPQHF. The chain employs TRBV6-1 and TRBJ1-5; 8 bases fit TRBD1. The CDR3 has 16 amino acids. Germline loops: CDR1 MNHNS, CDR2 SASEGT. J was trimmed by 6 bases and V by 0 bases; bases with no gene match: 7.

This chain connects TRBV6-5 to TRBJ1-2; 7 bases are a match to TRBD1. Germline CDR1 MNHEY, CDR2 SVGAGI. Losses at the gene ends were 7 bases for V and 8 bases for J; bases not matched to a gene: 16. The CDR3 consists of 15 residues. CDR3 nucleotides: TGTGCCAGCACCCCCGGGACAGAGGTTTCTATGGGCTACACCTTC. Protein: CASTPGTEVSMGYTF.

The chain links TRBV9 to TRBJ2-3; 7 bases fit TRBD2. CDR1 SGDLS and CDR2 YYNGEE come from the germline V gene. V was pared by 4 bases and J by 1 base, with 9 bases of the junction left unmatched. The CDR3 runs 16 residues. CDR3 region: CASSYLAGVGTDTQYF. The DNA for the CDR3 is TGTGCCAGCAGCTACCTCGCGGGAGTTGGCACAGATACGCAGTATTTT.

The rearrangement uses TRBV6-5 and TRBJ1-1, with 8 bases lining up with TRBD1. Germline V lookup: CDR1 MNHEY, CDR2 SVGAGI. CDR3 length: 14 residues. The trim removed 8 bases at V and 1 base at J, leaving 6 bases unmatched. CDR3 coding DNA: TGTGCCAGCGGGACAGGCCAAGGGAACACTGAAGCTTTCTTT. This codes for CASGTGQGNTEAFF.